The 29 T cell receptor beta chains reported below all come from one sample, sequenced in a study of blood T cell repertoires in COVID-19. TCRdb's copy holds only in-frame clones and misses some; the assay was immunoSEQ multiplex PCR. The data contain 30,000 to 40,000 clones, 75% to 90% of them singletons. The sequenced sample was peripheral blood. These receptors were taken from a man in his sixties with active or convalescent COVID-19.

The CDR3 region is CASSQEGAWTVNEQFF. The CDR3 DNA reads TGTGCCAGCAGCCAAGAGGGGGCATGGACAGTGAATGAGCAGTTCTTC. The chain employs TRBV3-1 (or the pseudogene TRBV3-2) and TRBJ2-1; weak D call: TRBD1 (6 bases). The germline gives CDR1 LGHDT, CDR2 YNNKEL (reference sequence). CDR3 length equals 16 residues. Between the trimmed V and J ends, which lost 0 bases and 7 bases, there was a span of 16 bases.

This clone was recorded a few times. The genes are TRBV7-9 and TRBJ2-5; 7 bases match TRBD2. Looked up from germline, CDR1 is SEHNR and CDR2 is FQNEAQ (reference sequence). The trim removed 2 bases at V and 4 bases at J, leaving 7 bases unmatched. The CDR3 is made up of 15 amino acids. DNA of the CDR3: TGTGCCAGCAGCTTAAGCGGGACCCCTGCAGAGACCCAGTACTTC. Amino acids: CASSLSGTPAETQYF. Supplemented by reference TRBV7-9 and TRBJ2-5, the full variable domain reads DTGVSQNPRHKITKRGQNVTFRCDPISEHNRLYWYRQTLGQGPEFLTYFQNEAQLEKSRLLSDRFSAERPKGSFSTLEIQRTEQGDSAMYLCASSLSGTPAETQYFGPGTRLLVL.

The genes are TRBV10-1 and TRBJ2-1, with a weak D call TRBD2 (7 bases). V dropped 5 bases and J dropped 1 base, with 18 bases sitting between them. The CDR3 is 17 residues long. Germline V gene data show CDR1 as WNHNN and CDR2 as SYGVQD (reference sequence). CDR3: CASSPLGGGASYNEQFF. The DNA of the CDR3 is TGCGCCAGCAGTCCTTTAGGTGGGGGGGCATCCTACAATGAGCAGTTCTTC.

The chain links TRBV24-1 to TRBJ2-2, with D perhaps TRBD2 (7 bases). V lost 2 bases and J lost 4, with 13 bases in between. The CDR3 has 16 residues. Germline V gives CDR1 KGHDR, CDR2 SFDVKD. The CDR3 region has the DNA TGTGCCACCAGTGATTCGCGGGGGCCGGGCACCGGGGAGCTGTTTTTT. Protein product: CATSDSRGPGTGELFF.

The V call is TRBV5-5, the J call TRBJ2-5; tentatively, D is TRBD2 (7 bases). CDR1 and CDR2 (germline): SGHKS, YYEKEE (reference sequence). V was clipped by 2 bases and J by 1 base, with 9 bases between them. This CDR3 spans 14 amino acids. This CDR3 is CASSFRGAQETQYF. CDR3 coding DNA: TGTGCCAGCAGCTTCCGGGGGGCCCAAGAGACCCAGTACTTC.

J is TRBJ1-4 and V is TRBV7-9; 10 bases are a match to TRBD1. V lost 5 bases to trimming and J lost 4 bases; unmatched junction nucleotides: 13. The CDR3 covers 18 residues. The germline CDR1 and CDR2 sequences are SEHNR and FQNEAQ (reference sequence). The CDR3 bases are TGTGCCAGCAGCCCTCAGTCCCGGGACAGGGGCGGTAATGAAAAACTGTTTTTT. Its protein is CASSPQSRDRGGNEKLFF. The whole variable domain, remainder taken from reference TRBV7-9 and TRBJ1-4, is DTGVSQNPRHKITKRGQNVTFRCDPISEHNRLYWYRQTLGQGPEFLTYFQNEAQLEKSRLLSDRFSAERPKGSFSTLEIQRTEQGDSAMYLCASSPQSRDRGGNEKLFFGSGTQLSVL.

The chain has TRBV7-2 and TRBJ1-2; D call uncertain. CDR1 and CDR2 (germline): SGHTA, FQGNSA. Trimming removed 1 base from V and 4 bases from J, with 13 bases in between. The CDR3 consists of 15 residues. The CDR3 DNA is TGTGCCAGCAGCTTAGGGCAGTCCAACCTCTATGGCTACACCTTC. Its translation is CASSLGQSNLYGYTF.

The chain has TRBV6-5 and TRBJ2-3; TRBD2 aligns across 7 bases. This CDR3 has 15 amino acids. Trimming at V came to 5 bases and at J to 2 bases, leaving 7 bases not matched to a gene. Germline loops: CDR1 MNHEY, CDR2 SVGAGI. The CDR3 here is CASSLGRTPTDTQYF. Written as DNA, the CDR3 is TGTGCCAGCAGTCTCGGGAGGACCCCCACAGATACGCAGTATTTT.

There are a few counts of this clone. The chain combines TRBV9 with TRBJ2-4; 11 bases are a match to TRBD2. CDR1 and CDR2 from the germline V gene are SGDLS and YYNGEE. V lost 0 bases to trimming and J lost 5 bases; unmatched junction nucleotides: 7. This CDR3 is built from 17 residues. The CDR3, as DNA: TGTGCCAGCAGCGTAGGTGGGACTAGCGGAATCCAAAACATTCAGTACTTC. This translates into CASSVGGTSGIQNIQYF.

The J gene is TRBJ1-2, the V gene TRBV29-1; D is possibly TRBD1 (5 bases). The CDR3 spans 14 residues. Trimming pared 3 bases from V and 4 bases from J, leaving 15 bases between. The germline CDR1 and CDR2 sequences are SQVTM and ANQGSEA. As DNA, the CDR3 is TGCAGCGTTGATTCCCCGGGGGGACCCTATGGCTACACCTTC. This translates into CSVDSPGGPYGYTF.

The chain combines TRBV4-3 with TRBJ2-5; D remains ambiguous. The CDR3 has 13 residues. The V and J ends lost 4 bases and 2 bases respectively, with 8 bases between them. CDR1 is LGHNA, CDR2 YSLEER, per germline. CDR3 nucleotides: TGCGCCAGCAGCCTGGGCAGGCAAGAGACCCAGTACTTC. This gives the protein CASSLGRQETQYF.

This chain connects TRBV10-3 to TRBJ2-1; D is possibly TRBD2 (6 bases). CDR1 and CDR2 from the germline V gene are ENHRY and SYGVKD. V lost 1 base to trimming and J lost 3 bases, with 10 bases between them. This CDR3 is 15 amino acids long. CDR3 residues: CAISELVADYNEQFF. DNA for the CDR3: TGTGCCATCAGTGAGTTGGTAGCGGACTACAATGAGCAGTTCTTC.

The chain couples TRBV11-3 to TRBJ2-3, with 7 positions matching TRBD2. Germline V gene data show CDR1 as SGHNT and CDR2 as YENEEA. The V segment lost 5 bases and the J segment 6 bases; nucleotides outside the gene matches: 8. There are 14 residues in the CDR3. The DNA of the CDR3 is TGTGCCAGCAGCCAACCGCAGGGAGGGGATACGCAGTATTTT. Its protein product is CASSQPQGGDTQYF.

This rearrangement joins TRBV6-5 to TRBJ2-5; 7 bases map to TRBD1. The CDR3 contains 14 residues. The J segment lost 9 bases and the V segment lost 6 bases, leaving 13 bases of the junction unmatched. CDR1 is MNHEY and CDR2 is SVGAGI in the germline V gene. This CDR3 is CASRPTGASGAQYF. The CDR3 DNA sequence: TGTGCCAGCAGGCCTACAGGGGCCTCCGGGGCCCAGTACTTC.

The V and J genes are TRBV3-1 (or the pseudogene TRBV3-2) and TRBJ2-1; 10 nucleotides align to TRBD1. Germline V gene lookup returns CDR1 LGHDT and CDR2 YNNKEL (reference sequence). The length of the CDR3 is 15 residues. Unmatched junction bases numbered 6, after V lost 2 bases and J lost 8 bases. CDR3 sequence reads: CASSQPTGGMDEQFF. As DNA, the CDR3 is TGTGCCAGCAGCCAACCGACAGGGGGCATGGATGAGCAGTTCTTC.

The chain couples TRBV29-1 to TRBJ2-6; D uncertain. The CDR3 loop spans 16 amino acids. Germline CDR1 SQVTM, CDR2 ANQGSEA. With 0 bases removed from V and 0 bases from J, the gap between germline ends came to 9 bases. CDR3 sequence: CSVEDWSSSGANVLTF. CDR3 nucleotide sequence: TGCAGCGTTGAAGATTGGAGTTCCTCTGGGGCCAACGTCCTGACTTTC.

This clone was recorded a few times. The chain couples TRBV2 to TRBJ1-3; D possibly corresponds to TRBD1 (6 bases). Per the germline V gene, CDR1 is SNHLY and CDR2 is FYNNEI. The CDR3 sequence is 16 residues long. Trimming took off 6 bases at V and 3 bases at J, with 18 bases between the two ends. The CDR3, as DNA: TGTGCCAGCAGCGATACCACAGGGACGGGTGGAAACACCATATATTTT. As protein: CASSDTTGTGGNTIYF.

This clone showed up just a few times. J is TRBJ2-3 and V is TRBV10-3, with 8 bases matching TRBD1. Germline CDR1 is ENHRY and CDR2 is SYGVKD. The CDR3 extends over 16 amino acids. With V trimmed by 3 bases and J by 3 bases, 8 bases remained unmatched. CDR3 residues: CAISEAGQGETDTQYF. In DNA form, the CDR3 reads TGTGCCATCAGTGAAGCTGGACAGGGAGAGACAGATACGCAGTATTTT.

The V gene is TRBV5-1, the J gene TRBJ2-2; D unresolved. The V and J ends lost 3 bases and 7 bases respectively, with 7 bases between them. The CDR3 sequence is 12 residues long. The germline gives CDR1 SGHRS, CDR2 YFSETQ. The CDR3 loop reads CASSYSYGELFF. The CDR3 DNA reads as TGCGCCAGCAGCTACAGTTACGGGGAGCTGTTTTTT.

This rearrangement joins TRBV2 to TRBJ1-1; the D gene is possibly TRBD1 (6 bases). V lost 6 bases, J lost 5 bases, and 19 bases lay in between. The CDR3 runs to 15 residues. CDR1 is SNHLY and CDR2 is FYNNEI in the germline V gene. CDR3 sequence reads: CASRPPTGLGTEAFF. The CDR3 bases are TGTGCCAGCAGGCCTCCAACAGGGTTGGGGACTGAAGCTTTCTTT.

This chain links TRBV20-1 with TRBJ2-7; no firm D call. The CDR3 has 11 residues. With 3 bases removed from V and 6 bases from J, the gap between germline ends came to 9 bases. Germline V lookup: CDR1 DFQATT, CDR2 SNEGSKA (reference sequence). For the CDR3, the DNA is TGCAGTGCTAGCGGGTTGGGCGAGCAGTACGTC. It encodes CSASGLGEQYV.

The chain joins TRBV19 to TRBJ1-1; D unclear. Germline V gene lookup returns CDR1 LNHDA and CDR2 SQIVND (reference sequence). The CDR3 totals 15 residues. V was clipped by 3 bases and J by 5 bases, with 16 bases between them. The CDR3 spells CASSIGVEGRTEAFF. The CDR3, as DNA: TGTGCCAGTAGTATTGGCGTCGAGGGTCGGACTGAAGCTTTCTTT.

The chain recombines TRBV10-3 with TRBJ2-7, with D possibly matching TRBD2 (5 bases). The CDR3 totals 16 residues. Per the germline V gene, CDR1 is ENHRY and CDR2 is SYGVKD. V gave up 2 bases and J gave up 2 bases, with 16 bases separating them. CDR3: CAISEGGGIGAYEQYV. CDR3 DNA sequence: TGTGCCATCAGTGAGGGAGGAGGAATAGGAGCCTACGAGCAGTACGTC.

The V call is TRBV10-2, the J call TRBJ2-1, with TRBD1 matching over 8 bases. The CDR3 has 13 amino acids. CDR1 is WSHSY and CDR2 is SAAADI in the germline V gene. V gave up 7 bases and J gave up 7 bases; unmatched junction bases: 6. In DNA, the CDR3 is TGCGCCAGCACCGACAGGGGAGGTAATGAGCAGTTCTTC. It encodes CASTDRGGNEQFF.

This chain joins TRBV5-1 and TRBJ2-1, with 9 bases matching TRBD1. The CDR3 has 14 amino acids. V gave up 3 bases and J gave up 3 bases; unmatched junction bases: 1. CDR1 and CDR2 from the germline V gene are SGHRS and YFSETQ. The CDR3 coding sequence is TGCGCCAGCAGCTACAGGGGGCTCTACAATGAGCAGTTCTTC. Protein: CASSYRGLYNEQFF.

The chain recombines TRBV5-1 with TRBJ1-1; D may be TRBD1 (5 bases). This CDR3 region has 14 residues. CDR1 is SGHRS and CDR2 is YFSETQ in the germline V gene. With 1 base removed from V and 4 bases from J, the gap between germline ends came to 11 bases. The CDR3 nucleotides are TGCGCCAGCAGCTTGTTAGCGGGGGGCACTGAAGCTTTCTTT. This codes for CASSLLAGGTEAFF.

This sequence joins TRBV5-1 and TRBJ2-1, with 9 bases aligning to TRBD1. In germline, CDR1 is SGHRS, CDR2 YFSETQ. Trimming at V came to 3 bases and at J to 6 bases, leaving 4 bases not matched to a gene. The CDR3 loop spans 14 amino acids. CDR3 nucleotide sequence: TGCGCCAGCAGCTGGGGACAGGGCCCCAATGAGCAGTTCTTC. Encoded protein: CASSWGQGPNEQFF. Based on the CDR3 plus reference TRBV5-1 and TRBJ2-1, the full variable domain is KAGVTQTPRYLIKTRGQQVTLSCSPISGHRSVSWYQQTPGQGLQFLFEYFSETQRNKGNFPGRFSGRQFSNSRSEMNVSTLELGDSALYLCASSWGQGPNEQFFGPGTRLTVL.

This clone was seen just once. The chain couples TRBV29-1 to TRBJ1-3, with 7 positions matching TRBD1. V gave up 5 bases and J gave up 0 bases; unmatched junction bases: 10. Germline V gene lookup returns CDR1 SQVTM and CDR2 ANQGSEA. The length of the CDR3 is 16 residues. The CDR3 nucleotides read TGCAGCGTTCAGGGGGACGGACAGAGCTCTGGAAACACCATATATTTT. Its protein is CSVQGDGQSSGNTIYF.

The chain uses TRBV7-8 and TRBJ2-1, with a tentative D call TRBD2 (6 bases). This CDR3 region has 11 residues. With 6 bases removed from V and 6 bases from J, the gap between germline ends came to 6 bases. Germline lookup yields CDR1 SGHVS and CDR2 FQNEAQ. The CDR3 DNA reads TGTGCCAGCAGGCGGGGCAATGAGCAGTTCTTC. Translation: CASRRGNEQFF.